Each of the 27 T cell receptor beta chains below was sequenced from the same sample in a study of control samples from healthy donors and cancer patients. Profiled with immunoSEQ multiplex PCR; TCRdb holds only in-frame clones, not every one. The data show about 130,000 clones, about 92% seen once. Material: PBMCs. These TCRs come from a man aged 80 or over with head and neck cancer.

The chain couples TRBV11-3 to TRBJ1-1; D remains ambiguous. Germline-derived CDR1 and CDR2 are SGHNT and YENEEA. This CDR3 spans 13 amino acids. Trimming left V 2 bases short and J 5 bases short, with 9 bases between. The CDR3 is CASSLNRGTEAFF. As DNA, the CDR3 is TGTGCCAGCAGCTTAAACCGGGGAACTGAAGCTTTCTTT.

This chain links TRBV29-1 with TRBJ1-1; D possibly corresponds to TRBD1 (5 bases). The CDR3 sequence is 12 residues long. CDR1 is SQVTM and CDR2 is ANQGSEA in the germline V gene. Trimming removed 6 bases at V and 2 bases at J, with 10 bases between. CDR3 in amino acids: CSVGRVNTEAFF. CDR3 coding DNA: TGCAGCGTGGGCAGGGTTAACACTGAAGCTTTCTTT.

This rearrangement joins TRBV9 to TRBJ2-7, with 12 positions matching TRBD2. This CDR3 contains 15 residues. Germline CDR1 reads SGDLS; CDR2 reads YYNGEE. With V trimmed by 4 bases and J by 2 bases, 4 bases remained unmatched. The CDR3 nucleotides read TGTGCCAGCAGCACAGGACTAGCGGGGACCTACGAGCAGTACTTC. Translated: CASSTGLAGTYEQYF.

V gene TRBV5-1 combines with J gene TRBJ2-1; the D gene is possibly TRBD2 (5 bases). Per the germline V gene, CDR1 is SGHRS and CDR2 is YFSETQ. The CDR3 spans 12 residues. V shed 7 bases and J shed 4 bases, with 9 bases lying between them. As DNA, the CDR3 is TGCGCCAGCGGAAGCGGTTACAATGAGCAGTTCTTC. Translation gives CASGSGYNEQFF. Based on the CDR3 plus reference TRBV5-1 and TRBJ2-1, the full variable domain is KAGVTQTPRYLIKTRGQQVTLSCSPISGHRSVSWYQQTPGQGLQFLFEYFSETQRNKGNFPGRFSGRQFSNSRSEMNVSTLELGDSALYLCASGSGYNEQFFGPGTRLTVL.

This clone has a single count. The CDR3 bases are TGTGCCAGTAGTATAGTACTTTTCGGGACTAGCGGGGGGCCGAACACCGGGGAGCTGTTTTTT. Its translation is CASSIVLFGTSGGPNTGELFF. The chain employs TRBV19 and TRBJ2-2, with 15 positions matching TRBD2. The germline gives CDR1 LNHDA, CDR2 SQIVND (reference sequence). The junction had 9 bases not matched to a gene; V was cut back by 1 base and J by 0 bases. This CDR3 spans 21 amino acids.

The chain has TRBV6-5 and TRBJ2-7, with D possibly matching TRBD2 (5 bases). The CDR3 is 15 residues long. Trimming shortened V by 2 bases and J by 0 bases, and 11 bases separated the two germline ends. CDR1 is MNHEY, CDR2 SVGAGI, per germline. In nucleotides, the CDR3 is TGTGCCAGCAGTTACGGAACGGGAAGCTCCTACGAGCAGTACTTC. Amino acids: CASSYGTGSSYEQYF.

The chain carries TRBV5-1 and TRBJ1-4; TRBD1 matches 7 bases. V was pared by 6 bases and J by 0 bases, with 8 bases of the junction left unmatched. Germline CDR1 is SGHRS and CDR2 is YFSETQ. The CDR3 has 16 amino acids. The CDR3 region is CASMEGASPTNEKLFF. The CDR3 bases are TGCGCCAGCATGGAGGGGGCCTCTCCAACTAATGAAAAACTGTTTTTT.

The chain employs TRBV4-3 and TRBJ1-3, with D unresolved. This CDR3 is built from 15 residues. Germline V gives CDR1 LGHNA, CDR2 YSLEER. Trimming shortened V by 8 bases and J by 0 bases, and 14 bases separated the two germline ends. The CDR3 sequence is CASRLDGLSGNTIYF. The CDR3 region has the DNA TGCGCCAGCCGACTGGACGGTCTCTCTGGAAACACCATATATTTT.

V and J are TRBV5-1 and TRBJ1-1; a weak D match, TRBD1 (5 bases). V was pared by 0 bases and J by 7 bases, with 13 bases between. Germline V CDR1 and CDR2: SGHRS, YFSETQ. This CDR3 has 14 amino acids. Here the CDR3 reads CASSLGGTGFEAFF. CDR3 nucleotide sequence: TGCGCCAGCAGCTTGGGGGGGACGGGCTTTGAAGCTTTCTTT.

V usage is TRBV18 and J usage is TRBJ1-1, with a weak D call TRBD1 (5 bases). V was shortened by 2 bases and J by 4 bases, with 14 bases between the two germline ends. Per germline, CDR1 KGHSH and CDR2 LQKENI. The length of the CDR3 is 15 residues. CDR3 loop: CASSPRWGEGTEAFF. The CDR3 coding sequence is TGTGCCAGCTCACCAAGGTGGGGGGAGGGCACTGAAGCTTTCTTT.

The J gene is TRBJ1-1, the V gene TRBV19; TRBD1 agrees at 11 bases. This CDR3 is 18 amino acids long. J gave up 4 bases and V 6 bases, and 16 bases lay outside the gene matches. The V gene's germline CDR1 is LNHDA and CDR2 SQIVND (reference sequence). DNA for the CDR3: TGTGCCAGTAGCAAACACACCCGGACAGGGGGCAGAAGCACTGAAGCTTTCTTT. Protein: CASSKHTRTGGRSTEAFF.

The chain has TRBV27 and TRBJ1-4, with a tentative D call TRBD1 (5 bases). The germline CDR1 and CDR2 sequences are MNHEY and SMNVEV (reference sequence). CDR3 length: 14 residues. The V gene lost 5 bases and the J gene lost 10 bases, with 17 bases spanning the gap. The CDR3 sequence is CASSEHISQGKLFF. The CDR3 nucleotides are TGTGCCAGCAGTGAGCATATATCCCAGGGAAAACTGTTTTTT.

This clone is a singleton in its sample. The chain recombines TRBV19 with TRBJ1-2, with a possible D match to TRBD1 (5 bases). Germline V gene lookup returns CDR1 LNHDA and CDR2 SQIVND (reference sequence). CDR3 length: 12 residues. The V end was cut by 2 bases, the J end by 11 bases, with 12 bases between. The CDR3 loop is CASSIQGLHYTF. CDR3 nucleotide sequence: TGTGCCAGTAGTATACAGGGACTACATTACACCTTC.

This sequence joins TRBV9 and TRBJ2-3; 7 nucleotides align to TRBD2. CDR3 length: 16 residues. The V gene's germline CDR1 is SGDLS and CDR2 YYNGEE. Trimming at V came to 3 bases and at J to 6 bases, leaving 13 bases not matched to a gene. The CDR3 sequence: CASSGSGFPPRDTQYF. CDR3 sequence (DNA): TGTGCCAGCAGCGGTAGCGGGTTCCCTCCGAGGGATACGCAGTATTTT.

This sequence joins TRBV10-3 and TRBJ2-7, with D perhaps assigned TRBD1 or TRBD2 (5 bases each). Trimming took 10 bases from V and 4 from J, leaving 20 bases between them. The germline V gene has CDR1 ENHRY and CDR2 SYGVKD. This CDR3 is built from 14 residues. The chain's CDR3 is CATRHRDGEYEQYF. The DNA of the CDR3 is TGTGCCACCAGGCATCGGGACGGAGAATACGAGCAGTACTTC.

J is TRBJ2-7 and V is TRBV11-2; the D call may be TRBD1 or TRBD2 (6 bases each). Germline CDR1 and CDR2: SGHAT and FQNNGV. V lost 7 bases and J lost 2, with 18 bases in between. The CDR3 length is 15 residues. The CDR3 DNA reads as TGTGCCAGCACCAAGGCGGCGGAGGGGGCCTACGAGCAGTACTTC. Protein product: CASTKAAEGAYEQYF.

The chain is built from TRBV2 and TRBJ1-5, with a tentative D call TRBD1 (5 bases). Germline CDR1 is SNHLY and CDR2 is FYNNEI. The CDR3 contains 17 residues. The V end was cut by 5 bases, the J end by 3 bases, with 20 bases between. CDR3 sequence reads: CASSHTRWDWSNQPQHF. DNA of the CDR3: TGTGCCAGCAGTCATACGCGATGGGACTGGTCCAATCAGCCCCAGCATTTT.

The chain carries TRBV19 and TRBJ2-3; D is undetermined. Trimming pared 7 bases from V and 2 bases from J, leaving 13 bases between. CDR1 and CDR2 (germline): LNHDA, SQIVND (reference sequence). The CDR3 spans 14 residues. CDR3 DNA: TGTGCCAGTAAATTAAGACTGTACACAGATACGCAGTATTTT. Translation: CASKLRLYTDTQYF.

This clone was seen a single time. The J gene is TRBJ1-4, the V gene TRBV4-2; possibly TRBD1 for D (5 bases). CDR3 length: 15 residues. Between the trimmed V and J ends, which lost 0 bases and 8 bases, there was a span of 13 bases. Germline CDR1 LGHNA, CDR2 YNFKEQ. The CDR3 loop reads CASSQDPGREEKLFF. DNA of the CDR3: TGTGCCAGCAGCCAAGATCCAGGGCGGGAGGAAAAACTGTTTTTT.

Note on this clone: An end of the junction differs from the germline gene, which may be a read error. The chain carries TRBV7-9 and TRBJ2-1; TRBD2 matches 8 bases. This CDR3 region has 14 residues. Germline V gives CDR1 SEHNR, CDR2 FQNEAQ (reference sequence). The CDR3 protein is CASSLAGSYNEQFF. The CDR3 DNA reads TGTGCCAGCAGCCTAGCGGGTTCTTACAATGAGCAGTTCTTC.

V gene TRBV29-1 combines with J gene TRBJ2-5; 8 positions match TRBD1. This CDR3 is 14 amino acids long. The junction had 8 bases not matched to a gene; V was cut back by 3 bases and J by 5 bases. Germline CDR1 SQVTM, CDR2 ANQGSEA. CDR3 coding DNA: TGCAGCGTTGACGGCAGGGGGCGTGGGGAGACCCAGTACTTC. As protein: CSVDGRGRGETQYF.

The chain links TRBV5-4 to TRBJ2-6; D is possibly TRBD2 (6 bases). Trimming removed 3 bases from V and 0 bases from J, with 10 bases in between. CDR1 and CDR2 from the germline V gene are SGHNT and YYREEE (reference sequence). This CDR3 has 16 amino acids. The CDR3 DNA follows: TGTGCCAGCAGCTGGGACGGGAGCTCTGGGGCCAACGTCCTGACTTTC. It yields the protein CASSWDGSSGANVLTF.

The gene calls are TRBV27 and TRBJ2-7; D call uncertain. Germline V gives CDR1 MNHEY, CDR2 SMNVEV (reference sequence). The germline V and J ends were trimmed by 2 bases and 2 bases, with 10 bases remaining between them. CDR3 length equals 14 residues. In nucleotides, the CDR3 is TGTGCCAGCAGTTTACTGGGAACACCCTACGAGCAGTACTTC. Amino acids: CASSLLGTPYEQYF.

V and J are TRBV12-5 and TRBJ2-1, with TRBD2 as a possible D gene (5 bases). Between the trimmed V and J ends, which lost 0 bases and 4 bases, there was a span of 25 bases. Germline CDR1 LGHNT, CDR2 FRNRAP. This CDR3 contains 20 residues. As DNA, the CDR3 is TGTGCTAGTGGTTTGGTAGTCCTTTCGGGTCAGGCTTCGGGATACAATGAGCAGTTCTTC. Its translation is CASGLVVLSGQASGYNEQFF. The variable domain in full, completed from reference TRBV12-5 and TRBJ2-1, reads DARVTQTPRHKVTEMGQEVTMRCQPILGHNTVFWYRQTMMQGLELLAYFRNRAPLDDSGMPKDRFSAEMPDATLATLKIQPSEPRDSAVYFCASGLVVLSGQASGYNEQFFGPGTRLTVL.

This clone has only one observation. This rearrangement joins TRBV6-2 or TRBV6-3 to TRBJ1-3; 7 bases are shared with TRBD1. The CDR3 sequence is 16 residues long. The V gene's germline CDR1 is MNHEY and CDR2 SVGEGT. V shed 7 bases and J 0 bases; nucleotides not matched to a gene: 9. CDR3: CASTPSDRVSGNTIYF. CDR3 DNA sequence: TGTGCCAGCACCCCAAGCGACAGGGTCTCTGGAAACACCATATATTTT.

The chain links TRBV13 to TRBJ2-1; a possible D gene is TRBD2 (7 bases). Per the germline V gene, CDR1 is PRHDT and CDR2 is FYEKMQ (reference sequence). The CDR3 spans 14 residues. Between the trimmed V and J ends, which lost 4 bases and 3 bases, there was a span of 10 bases. CDR3 coding DNA: TGTGCCAGCAGCTGGGGGGGCCGCTACAATGAGCAGTTCTTC. As protein: CASSWGGRYNEQFF.

The gene calls are TRBV7-2 and TRBJ2-7; 8 bases match TRBD1. J was trimmed by 6 bases and V by 3 bases; bases with no gene match: 4. From germline, CDR1 is SGHTA and CDR2 FQGNSA. The CDR3 runs to 13 residues. The CDR3 protein is CASSLGTGTEQYF. The CDR3 coding sequence is TGTGCCAGCAGCTTGGGGACAGGTACCGAGCAGTACTTC.